The present T cell receptor beta chain was sequenced within a study of control samples from healthy donors and cancer patients. With V trimmed by 3 bases and J by 2 bases, 4 bases remained unmatched. The CDR3 has 14 residues. The germline V gene encodes CDR1 SGHVS and CDR2 FQNEAQ. Assay: immunoSEQ multiplex PCR; the TCRdb copy retains only in-frame clones and omits some. In the table there are some 160,000 clones, about 93% of which are singletons. This TCR was sampled from a woman aged 25 to 45 in good health. The material sequenced was blood. V usage is TRBV7-8 and J usage is TRBJ2-7; 7 nucleotides line up with TRBD1. CDR3 residues: CASSFNRGPYEQYF. In DNA form, the CDR3 reads TGTGCCAGCAGCTTCAACAGGGGACCCTACGAGCAGTACTTC.